A single sample gave rise to the 27 T cell receptor beta chains below, sequenced in a study of Ad26.COV2.S vaccination and SARS-CoV-2 variants. The repertoire was sequenced with immunoSEQ multiplex PCR; TCRdb's copy has only in-frame clones and lacks some. The sample has about 220,000 clones; roughly 90% are singletons. The treatment denotes: around 19 received Ad26.COV2.S at low or high dose, single or two shots; five or six received placebo; per-sample allocation not given. The investigators took samples on day 63 after the first vaccine or placebo injection. Material: peripheral blood, obtained in a trial of Ad26.COV2.S vaccine versus placebo. The receptors were sampled from a person aged 18 to 59 who received the Ad26.COV2.S COVID-19 vaccine or a placebo.

This clone was observed once. This sequence joins TRBV7-9 and TRBJ2-7, with D perhaps given as TRBD1 or TRBD2 (5 bases each). Germline V lookup: CDR1 SEHNR, CDR2 FQNEAQ (reference sequence). The V end lost 5 bases, the J end lost 3 bases, and 17 bases lay between the germline ends. CDR3 length: 15 amino acids. CDR3 region: CASSPGWGRLYEQYF. For the CDR3, the DNA is TGTGCCAGCAGCCCAGGGTGGGGACGCCTCTACGAGCAGTACTTC. Combining the CDR3 with reference TRBV7-9 and TRBJ2-7 gives the whole variable domain DTGVSQNPRHKITKRGQNVTFRCDPISEHNRLYWYRQTLGQGPEFLTYFQNEAQLEKSRLLSDRFSAERPKGSFSTLEIQRTEQGDSAMYLCASSPGWGRLYEQYFGPGTRLTVT.

V is TRBV2 and J is TRBJ2-7; 9 nucleotides match TRBD1. Looked up from germline, CDR1 is SNHLY and CDR2 is FYNNEI. The CDR3 totals 14 residues. V lost 6 bases and J lost 5; bases outside the gene matches: 8. CDR3 loop: CASRPGQGLHEQYF. CDR3 DNA: TGTGCCAGCAGGCCGGGACAGGGACTCCACGAGCAGTACTTC.

The chain combines TRBV27 with TRBJ2-7; 7 bases line up with TRBD1. The CDR3 totals 16 residues. Germline CDR1 and CDR2: MNHEY and SMNVEV (reference sequence). The V and J ends lost 5 bases and 4 bases, in that order; junction bases with no gene match: 14. This chain's CDR3 is CASSVMGIQGFYEQYF. The CDR3, as DNA: TGTGCCAGCAGTGTTATGGGCATACAGGGGTTTTACGAGCAGTACTTC.

The gene calls are TRBV5-1 and TRBJ2-3; maybe TRBD2 (7 bases). The V end was cut by 2 bases, the J end by 1 base, with 14 bases between. This CDR3 has 16 residues. From germline, CDR1 is SGHRS and CDR2 YFSETQ. CDR3 protein: CASSFGGPGGTDTQYF. Here the CDR3 DNA reads TGCGCCAGCAGCTTCGGGGGGCCCGGGGGCACAGATACGCAGTATTTT.

The V and J genes are TRBV5-1 and TRBJ1-2, with 9 bases lining up with TRBD1. The CDR3 is 14 residues long. Germline CDR1 and CDR2: SGHRS and YFSETQ. J lost 6 bases, V lost 3 bases, and 6 bases had no gene match. CDR3 coding DNA: TGCGCCAGCAGCTCCGGGACAGGGCCCGATGGCTACACCTTC. As protein: CASSSGTGPDGYTF.

The V call is TRBV27, the J call TRBJ2-3, with 7 bases identical to TRBD2. The CDR3 loop spans 14 amino acids. CDR1 is MNHEY, CDR2 SMNVEV, per germline (reference sequence). V trimming: 5 bases; J trimming: 3 bases; junction bases outside the gene matches: 5. The CDR3 region is CASSRDSGTDTQYF. The CDR3 region has the DNA TGTGCCAGCAGTCGAGATAGCGGGACAGATACGCAGTATTTT.

The chain uses TRBV20-1 and TRBJ1-1, with unresolved D. The CDR3 contains 11 residues. V lost 3 bases and J lost 11, with 13 bases in between. In germline, CDR1 is DFQATT, CDR2 SNEGSKA (reference sequence). The CDR3 sequence is CSASEGPRAFF. The CDR3 DNA follows: TGCAGTGCTAGCGAAGGTCCTCGGGCTTTCTTT.

The J gene is TRBJ2-4, the V gene TRBV9, with 8 bases fitting TRBD2. CDR3 length equals 18 residues. The trim removed 0 bases at V and 0 bases at J, leaving 8 bases unmatched. CDR1 and CDR2 from the germline V gene are SGDLS and YYNGEE. The CDR3 region has the DNA TGTGCCAGCAGCGTAGGGGCTAGCGGGCCTATAGCCAAAAACATTCAGTACTTC. Translated: CASSVGASGPIAKNIQYF.

This clone was observed once. One junction end does not reproduce the germline sequence, and a read error may be involved. The V gene is TRBV7-7, the J gene TRBJ2-7, with 8 bases lining up with TRBD1. This CDR3 comprises 15 residues. Germline loops: CDR1 SSHAT, CDR2 FNYEAQ (reference sequence). The CDR3 nucleotides are TGTGCTAGCAGTCCTCCGGGACAGGAAACTCTGGAGCAGTACTTC. This sequence encodes CASSPPGQETLEQYF.

This clone was detected only once. The chain employs TRBV28 and TRBJ1-5; tentative D call: TRBD1 (6 bases). The CDR3 is made up of 15 amino acids. Germline V CDR1 and CDR2: MDHEN, SYDVKM. V lost 5 bases, J lost 4 bases, and 15 bases lay in between. This CDR3 is CASSPRQGINQPQHF. As DNA, the CDR3 is TGTGCCAGCAGTCCCCGGCAGGGGATTAATCAGCCCCAGCATTTT. The whole variable domain, filled in from reference TRBV28 and TRBJ1-5, reads DVKVTQSSRYLVKRTGEKVFLECVQDMDHENMFWYRQDPGLGLRLIYFSYDVKMKEKGDIPEGYSVSREKKERFSLILESASTNQTSMYLCASSPRQGINQPQHFGDGTRLSIL.

The rearrangement joins TRBV3-1 (or the pseudogene TRBV3-2) to TRBJ1-4; D remains unclear. Trimming stripped 1 base from V and 4 bases from J, with 7 bases between. The germline CDR1 and CDR2 sequences are LGHDT and YNNKEL (reference sequence). The CDR3 contains 14 residues. CDR3 amino acids: CASSQGPFNEKLFF. The CDR3 DNA reads TGTGCCAGCAGCCAAGGACCGTTTAATGAAAAACTGTTTTTT.

The chain employs TRBV24-1 and TRBJ2-1; TRBD2 is a possible D gene (6 bases). CDR3 length: 16 amino acids. CDR1 and CDR2 from the germline V gene are KGHDR and SFDVKD. Trimming left V 2 bases short and J 10 bases short, with 20 bases between. The CDR3 reads CATSDSGGTLFREQFF. In DNA, the CDR3 is TGTGCCACCAGTGATTCTGGGGGGACCCTCTTTAGGGAGCAGTTCTTC.

This chain connects TRBV19 to TRBJ1-5; weak D call: TRBD1 (5 bases). Germline CDR1 LNHDA, CDR2 SQIVND (reference sequence). The CDR3 spans 17 residues. The V and J ends lost 1 base and 3 bases respectively, with 16 bases between them. The CDR3 DNA reads TGTGCCAGTAGTATAGGGATCGGGACGGCAGCCAATCAGCCCCAGCATTTT. It translates to CASSIGIGTAANQPQHF.

CDR3 bases: TGTGCCAGCAGTTTAACCAGGGACATCTCCTACGAGCAGTACTTC. It is translated as CASSLTRDISYEQYF. The chain combines TRBV27 with TRBJ2-7; possible D gene TRBD1, 6 bases. The V end lost 2 bases, the J end lost 0 bases, and 11 bases lay between the germline ends. CDR1 MNHEY and CDR2 SMNVEV come from the germline V gene (reference sequence). The CDR3 loop spans 15 amino acids.

The genes are TRBV6-2 or TRBV6-3 and TRBJ2-1; no reliable D call. The ends were cut back, 3 bases at V and 0 bases at J, with 3 bases in the middle. CDR1 is MNHEY, CDR2 SVGEGT, per germline. This CDR3 spans 13 amino acids. CDR3 coding DNA: TGTGCCAGCAGTTATCTCTCCTACAATGAGCAGTTCTTC. Its translation: CASSYLSYNEQFF.

This chain joins TRBV7-9 and TRBJ2-3; D is possibly TRBD1 (5 bases). The CDR3 sequence is 15 residues long. The V end was cut by 2 bases, the J end by 5 bases, with 14 bases between. Germline CDR1 and CDR2: SEHNR and FQNEAQ (reference sequence). The chain's CDR3 is CASSLRQNWRDTQYF. In nucleotides, the CDR3 is TGTGCCAGCAGCTTAAGACAGAATTGGCGAGATACGCAGTATTTT.

The V gene is TRBV5-1, the J gene TRBJ1-1, with TRBD1 as a possible D gene (5 bases). Germline-derived CDR1 and CDR2 are SGHRS and YFSETQ. The V and J ends lost 4 bases and 4 bases respectively, with 17 bases between them. The CDR3 consists of 15 residues. The CDR3 DNA sequence: TGCGCCAGCAGCCCCCGGGGGTCGGGGGGCACTGAAGCTTTCTTT. Amino acids: CASSPRGSGGTEAFF.

Only one count was recorded for this clone. CDR3 sequence: CASSLGLAGAYEQYF. CDR3 in DNA: TGTGCCAGCAGCTTGGGACTAGCGGGGGCCTACGAGCAGTACTTC. The chain has TRBV5-4 and TRBJ2-7; 12 nucleotides match TRBD2. Trimming at V came to 0 bases and at J to 2 bases, leaving 0 bases not matched to a gene. The CDR3 consists of 15 residues. CDR1 and CDR2 from the germline V gene are SGHNT and YYREEE (reference sequence).

A note on this clone: This CDR3 is also generated by other DNA sequences in the sample. The chain uses TRBV6-5 and TRBJ1-1; possibly TRBD1 for D (5 bases). Germline assignment: CDR1 MNHEY and CDR2 SVGAGI. V was pared by 0 bases and J by 4 bases, with 6 bases between. CDR3 length equals 13 residues. CDR3: CASSYSRGTEAFF. The CDR3 DNA is TGTGCCAGCAGTTACTCGAGGGGCACTGAAGCTTTCTTT.

This CDR3 reads CASSPFGGLNTGELFF. DNA for the CDR3: TGTGCCAGCAGCCCTTTTGGGGGATTGAACACCGGGGAGCTGTTTTTT. The V call is TRBV7-3, the J call TRBJ2-2; D assignment may be TRBD1 or TRBD2 (5 bases each). The CDR3 is made up of 16 amino acids. The germline CDR1 and CDR2 sequences are SGHTA and FQGTGA. The ends were cut back, 5 bases at V and 1 base at J, with 14 bases in the middle.

This sequence joins TRBV18 and TRBJ2-6, with no clear D. CDR3 size: 16 residues. Germline CDR1 KGHSH, CDR2 LQKENI. The V gene lost 0 bases and the J gene lost 4 bases, with 10 bases spanning the gap. CDR3 DNA sequence: TGTGCCAGCTCACCACCCGGGTTAACGGGGGCCAACGTCCTGACTTTC. Its protein product is CASSPPGLTGANVLTF.

The chain is built from TRBV4-3 and TRBJ2-1; 10 bases map to TRBD2. The V gene's germline CDR1 is LGHNA and CDR2 YSLEER. This CDR3 is 19 amino acids long. The V gene end was trimmed by 0 bases and the J gene end by 0 bases; junction bases not matched to a gene: 8. Here the CDR3 reads CASSQEIDLAGDSYNEQFF. The CDR3 DNA sequence: TGCGCCAGCAGCCAAGAAATCGACCTAGCGGGAGACTCCTACAATGAGCAGTTCTTC.

The CDR3 loop reads CASRPGQGKETQYF. The DNA of the CDR3 is TGTGCCAGCAGACCCGGACAGGGGAAAGAGACCCAGTACTTC. The V gene is TRBV6-5, the J gene TRBJ2-5; 9 positions match TRBD1. This CDR3 region has 14 residues. The V gene end was trimmed by 6 bases and the J gene end by 3 bases; junction bases not matched to a gene: 5. The germline V gene encodes CDR1 MNHEY and CDR2 SVGAGI.

This chain connects TRBV2 to TRBJ1-2; D not resolved. There are 12 residues in the CDR3. In germline, CDR1 is SNHLY, CDR2 FYNNEI. Trimming left V 5 bases short and J 8 bases short, with 12 bases between. CDR3: CASSPGGYGYTF. DNA for the CDR3: TGTGCCAGCAGTCCTGGCGGGTACGGCTACACCTTC.

The V gene is TRBV27, the J gene TRBJ2-1, with 7 bases matching TRBD2. V shed 2 bases and J 14 bases; nucleotides not matched to a gene: 15. CDR3 length: 15 amino acids. From germline, CDR1 is MNHEY and CDR2 SMNVEV (reference sequence). The CDR3 loop reads CASSLERGPAGEEFF. The CDR3 nucleotides are TGTGCCAGCAGTTTAGAGCGGGGCCCAGCGGGTGAAGAGTTCTTC.

CDR3 DNA: TGTGCCTGGAGCTCTCGAGGGGCCCTTAGCAATCAGCCCCAGCATTTT. Translated: CAWSSRGALSNQPQHF. The rearrangement joins TRBV30 to TRBJ1-5, with D possibly TRBD1 on 5 matching bases. There are 16 residues in the CDR3. Germline V gene data show CDR1 as GTSNPN and CDR2 as SVGIG (reference sequence). Trimming pared 3 bases from V and 0 bases from J, leaving 15 bases between.

The V gene is TRBV2, the J gene TRBJ1-1; TRBD1 is a possible D gene (5 bases). This CDR3 region has 18 residues. Trimming removed 0 bases at V and 1 base at J, with 18 bases between. Per germline, CDR1 SNHLY and CDR2 FYNNEI. As DNA, the CDR3 is TGTGCCAGCAGTGAAGCATCGGGGTCGGGGCTTGGGAACACTGAAGCTTTCTTT. Encoded protein: CASSEASGSGLGNTEAFF.